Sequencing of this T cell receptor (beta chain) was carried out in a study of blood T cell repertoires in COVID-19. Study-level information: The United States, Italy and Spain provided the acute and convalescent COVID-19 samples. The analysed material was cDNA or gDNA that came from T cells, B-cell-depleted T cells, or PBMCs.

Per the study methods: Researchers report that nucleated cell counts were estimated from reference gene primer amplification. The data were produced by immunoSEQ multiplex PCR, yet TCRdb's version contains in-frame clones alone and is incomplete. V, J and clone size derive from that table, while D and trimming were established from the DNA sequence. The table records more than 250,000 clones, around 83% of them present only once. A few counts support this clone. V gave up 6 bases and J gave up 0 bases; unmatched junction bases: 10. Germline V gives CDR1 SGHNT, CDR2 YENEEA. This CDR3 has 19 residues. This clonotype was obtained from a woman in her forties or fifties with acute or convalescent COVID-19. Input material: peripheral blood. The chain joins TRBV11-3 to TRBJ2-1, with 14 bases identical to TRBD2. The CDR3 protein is CASRPPGLAGVSSYNEQFF. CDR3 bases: TGTGCCAGCAGACCCCCGGGACTAGCGGGGGTAAGCTCCTACAATGAGCAGTTCTTC.